The clone carrying this T cell receptor beta chain showed up just once. This record belongs to a study of blood T cell repertoires in COVID-19. For the study at large: COVID-19 samples, acute and convalescent, were from the United States, Italy and Spain. Sample material is recorded as cDNA or gDNA derived from T cells, B-cell-depleted T cells, or PBMCs.

V lost 0 bases, J lost 7 bases, and 16 bases lay in between. The CDR3 has 16 amino acids. Germline CDR1 is GTSNPN and CDR2 is SVGIG (reference sequence). In the original analysis: Reference gene primer amplification gave estimated nucleated cell counts. TCRdb keeps only in-frame clones here, not all; method: immunoSEQ multiplex PCR. V and J calls and clone size are given by that table; D and trimming were obtained from the DNA. Found here are 150,000 or so clones, 70% to 80% of them singletons; the top ten hold 5%. The Seattle patients, enrolled during active infection, were followed longitudinally. The clonotype originates from a woman in her 70s with COVID-19, enrolled during active disease. The material sequenced was peripheral blood. The chain joins TRBV30 to TRBJ1-6, with D unresolved. CDR3: CAWSVGRRKQNSPLHF. For the CDR3, the DNA is TGTGCCTGGAGTGTAGGTCGGAGGAAACAGAATTCACCCCTCCACTTT. Variable domain in full (rest from reference TRBV30 and TRBJ1-6): SQTIHQWPATLVQPVGSPLSLECTVEGTSNPNLYWYRQAAGRGLQLLFYSVGIGQISSEVPQNLSASRPQDRQFILSSKKLLLSDSGFYLCAWSVGRRKQNSPLHFGNGTRLTVT.